This record covers a single T cell receptor (beta chain). This sample is part of a study of blood T cell repertoires in COVID-19. Assay used: immunoSEQ multiplex PCR; TCRdb lists only in-frame clones, some missing. This sample has around 140,000 clones, with around 80% found just once. V was clipped by 6 bases and J by 11 bases; unmatched bases: 22. The CDR3 contains 18 residues. CDR1 and CDR2 from the germline V gene are MNHNY and SVGAGI (reference sequence). Sequencing used peripheral blood. The receptor was isolated from a woman in her sixties or seventies with acute or convalescent COVID-19. The chain joins TRBV6-6 to TRBJ1-3; TRBD1 matches 10 bases. The CDR3 DNA follows: TGTGCCAGCAGCCGACGATCCGGGACAGGGGACGAAGGGAACGCCATATATTTT. It encodes CASSRRSGTGDEGNAIYF.